In this sample, the clone carrying this T cell receptor (beta chain) turned up once. Germline V CDR1 and CDR2: ENHRY, SYGVKD. Trimming stripped 6 bases from V and 5 bases from J, with 16 bases between. The CDR3 has 14 amino acids. These data originate in a study of immune evolution from preneoplasia to lung adenocarcinoma. Using immunoSEQ multiplex PCR, the repertoire was profiled, and TCRdb retains in-frame clones only, with some absent. The table has about 21,000 clones, over 70% seen once. The J gene is TRBJ1-1, the V gene TRBV10-3; maybe TRBD1 (5 bases). The sample taken for sequencing was FFPE invasive lung adenocarcinoma tissue. The TCR originated in a person in their sixties or seventies with lung adenocarcinoma. DNA of the CDR3: TGTGCCATCAGCTCGGGCGGGGGAAGGACTGAAGCTTTCTTT. This encodes CAISSGGGRTEAFF.